One sample yielded the 9 T cell receptor beta chains listed below, sequenced in a study of T cells expressing NK-cell markers. Using the 5' RACE reads, TCRdb records one entry per CDR3 protein without DNA. This sample contains about 180,000 distinct CDR3 sequences. The sequencing input was blood T cells: a sorted CD56 or NKG2C T cell subset, CD4+ or CD8+ T cells, or bulk PBMC T cells (not recorded which). The receptor set was obtained from a woman aged 18-70 years in good health.

The CDR3 is CASSQDRGIGNTIYF. The chain joins TRBV3-1 to TRBJ1-3; the TRBD1 assignment by TCRdb is unverifiable without DNA. The germline gives CDR1 LGHDT, CDR2 YNNKEL (reference sequence). This CDR3 region has 15 residues. The full variable domain, in which reference TRBV3-1 and TRBJ1-3 provide the parts outside the CDR3, is DTAVSQTPKYLVTQMGNDKSIKCEQNLGHDTMYWYKQDSKKFLKIMFSYNNKELIINETVPNRFSPKSPDKAHLNLHINSLELGDSAVYFCASSQDRGIGNTIYFGEGSWLTVV.

The gene calls are TRBV9 and TRBJ2-3; the TCRdb call, TRBD2, lacks DNA for checking. CDR3 length equals 15 residues. The V gene's germline CDR1 is SGDLS and CDR2 YYNGEE. CDR3: CASSYGSLGTDTQYF.

The chain recombines TRBV5-6 with TRBJ2-2; TCRdb picks TRBD1, but there is no DNA to check that call. CDR1 and CDR2 from the germline V gene are SGHDT and YYEEEE. This CDR3 comprises 14 residues. CDR3 amino acids: CASSSGQGSGELFF.

The chain is built from TRBV7-9 and TRBJ2-5; the TRBD1 assignment by TCRdb is unverifiable without DNA. Germline-derived CDR1 and CDR2 are SEHNR and FQNEAQ (reference sequence). The length of the CDR3 is 15 residues. The CDR3 sequence is CASSRLSLGGETQYF.

V and J are TRBV5-1 and TRBJ2-3. CDR1 is SGHRS, CDR2 YFSETQ, per germline. The CDR3 runs to 14 residues. The CDR3 sequence: CASSWDTGGDTQYF. The variable domain in full, with the rest retrieved from reference TRBV5-1 and TRBJ2-3, is KAGVTQTPRYLIKTRGQQVTLSCSPISGHRSVSWYQQTPGQGLQFLFEYFSETQRNKGNFPGRFSGRQFSNSRSEMNVSTLELGDSALYLCASSWDTGGDTQYFGPGTRLTVL.

V usage is TRBV4-1 and J usage is TRBJ2-3; without DNA, the TCRdb call of TRBD1 cannot be checked. The CDR3 spans 16 residues. The germline V gene encodes CDR1 MGHRA and CDR2 YSYEKL. The CDR3 spells CASSPTPVKFTDTQYF.

V and J are TRBV19 and TRBJ1-2. Germline loops: CDR1 LNHDA, CDR2 SQIVND (reference sequence). This CDR3 contains 12 residues. The CDR3 is CASSTSSYGYTF.

The CDR3 here is CASSISVGDNEQFF. V usage is TRBV6-1 and J usage is TRBJ2-1. The CDR3 covers 14 residues. Germline V gives CDR1 MNHNS, CDR2 SASEGT.

The V gene is TRBV20-1, the J gene TRBJ1-5; absent DNA, TCRdb's TRBD1 call cannot be checked. CDR1 and CDR2 (germline): DFQATT, SNEGSKA (reference sequence). The CDR3 spans 16 residues. The CDR3 protein is CSARGSGTGGNQPQHF.